This T cell receptor beta chain is drawn from a study of blood T cell repertoires in COVID-19. On the study more broadly: The origin of the acute and convalescent COVID-19 samples was the United States, Italy and Spain. Sources were T cells, B-cell-depleted T cells, or PBMCs; the material itself was cDNA or gDNA.

Source study methods: Amplified reference gene primers provided the basis for estimating nucleated cell counts. Sequencing was performed with immunoSEQ multiplex PCR; in TCRdb, only in-frame clones are kept and a portion is missing. V, J and clone size were drawn from that table, and D and trimming were deduced from the DNA. The sample consists of about 64,000 clones, around four fifths of them appearing once. Germline CDR1 and CDR2: SGHVS and FQNEAQ. V shed 5 bases and J shed 5 bases, with 21 bases lying between them. This CDR3 contains 16 residues. The specimen sequenced was peripheral blood. This chain joins TRBV7-8 and TRBJ2-5; D remains unclear. The clonotype originates from a human donor in a cohort sampled during active COVID-19. The CDR3 is CASSAVVSGFGETQYF. DNA for the CDR3: TGTGCCAGCAGCGCGGTCGTCTCCGGCTTTGGGGAGACCCAGTACTTC.